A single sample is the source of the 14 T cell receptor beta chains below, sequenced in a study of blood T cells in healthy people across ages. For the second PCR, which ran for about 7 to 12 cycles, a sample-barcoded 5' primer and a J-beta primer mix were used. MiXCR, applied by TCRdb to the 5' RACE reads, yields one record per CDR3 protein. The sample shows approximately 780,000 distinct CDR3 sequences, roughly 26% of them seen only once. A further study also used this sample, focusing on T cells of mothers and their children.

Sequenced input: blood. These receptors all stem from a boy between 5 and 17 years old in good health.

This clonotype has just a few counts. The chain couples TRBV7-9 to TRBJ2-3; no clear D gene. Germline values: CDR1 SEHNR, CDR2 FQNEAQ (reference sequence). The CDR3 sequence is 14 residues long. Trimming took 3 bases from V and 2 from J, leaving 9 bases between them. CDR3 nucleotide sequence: TGTGCCAGCAGCTTGGCCGGGTTCACAGATACGCAGTATTTT. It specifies CASSLAGFTDTQYF.

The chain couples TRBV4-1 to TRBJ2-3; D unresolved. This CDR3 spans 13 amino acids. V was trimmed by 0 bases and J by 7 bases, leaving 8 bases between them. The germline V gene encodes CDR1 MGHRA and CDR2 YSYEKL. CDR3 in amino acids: CASSQERRNTQYF. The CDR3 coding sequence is TGCGCCAGCAGCCAAGAGCGAAGAAATACGCAGTATTTT.

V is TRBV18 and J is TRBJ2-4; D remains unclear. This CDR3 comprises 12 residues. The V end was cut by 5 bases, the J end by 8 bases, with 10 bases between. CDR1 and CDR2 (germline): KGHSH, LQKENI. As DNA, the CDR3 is TGTGCCAGCTCATCAATCGTAGACATTCAGTACTTC. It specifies CASSSIVDIQYF.

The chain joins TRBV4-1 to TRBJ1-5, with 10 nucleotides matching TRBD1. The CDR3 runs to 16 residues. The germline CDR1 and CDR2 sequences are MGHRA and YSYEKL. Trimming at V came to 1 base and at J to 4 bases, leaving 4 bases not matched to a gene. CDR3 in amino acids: CASSQVPDRGNQPQHF. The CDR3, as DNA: TGCGCCAGCAGCCAAGTCCCGGACAGGGGGAATCAGCCCCAGCATTTT.

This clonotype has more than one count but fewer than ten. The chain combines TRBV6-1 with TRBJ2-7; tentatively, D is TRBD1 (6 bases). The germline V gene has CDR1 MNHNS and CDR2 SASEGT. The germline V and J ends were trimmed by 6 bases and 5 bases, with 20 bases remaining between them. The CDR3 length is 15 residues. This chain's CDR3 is CASSQGDRRRDEQYF. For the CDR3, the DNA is TGTGCCAGCAGCCAAGGAGACAGGCGCAGGGACGAGCAGTACTTC.

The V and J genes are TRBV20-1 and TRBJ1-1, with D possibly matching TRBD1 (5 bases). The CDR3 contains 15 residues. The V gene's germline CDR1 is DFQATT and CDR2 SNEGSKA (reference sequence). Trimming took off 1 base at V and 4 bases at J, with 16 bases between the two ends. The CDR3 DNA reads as TGCAGTGCTAGAGGGGGGACCTTAGACCTCACTGAAGCTTTCTTT. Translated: CSARGGTLDLTEAFF.

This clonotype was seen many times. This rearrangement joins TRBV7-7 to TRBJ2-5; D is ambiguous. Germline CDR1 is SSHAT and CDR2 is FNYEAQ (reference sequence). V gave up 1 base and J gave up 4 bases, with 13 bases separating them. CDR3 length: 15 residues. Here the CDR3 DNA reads TGTGCCAGCAGCTTAGAGGGCCTAGGTCGAGAGACCCAGTACTTC. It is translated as CASSLEGLGRETQYF.

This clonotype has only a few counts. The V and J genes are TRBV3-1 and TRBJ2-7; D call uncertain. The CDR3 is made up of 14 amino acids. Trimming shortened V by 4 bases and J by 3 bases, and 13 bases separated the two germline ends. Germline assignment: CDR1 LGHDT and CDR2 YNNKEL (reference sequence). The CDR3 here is CASSPARWFYEQYF. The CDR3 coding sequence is TGTGCCAGCAGCCCTGCCCGCTGGTTCTACGAGCAGTACTTC.

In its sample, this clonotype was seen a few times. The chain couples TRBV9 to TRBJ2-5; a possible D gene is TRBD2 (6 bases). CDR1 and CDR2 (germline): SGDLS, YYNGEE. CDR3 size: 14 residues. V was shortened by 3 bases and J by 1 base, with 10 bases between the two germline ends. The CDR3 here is CASSGGAAQETQYF. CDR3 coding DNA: TGTGCCAGCAGCGGCGGGGCGGCCCAAGAGACCCAGTACTTC.

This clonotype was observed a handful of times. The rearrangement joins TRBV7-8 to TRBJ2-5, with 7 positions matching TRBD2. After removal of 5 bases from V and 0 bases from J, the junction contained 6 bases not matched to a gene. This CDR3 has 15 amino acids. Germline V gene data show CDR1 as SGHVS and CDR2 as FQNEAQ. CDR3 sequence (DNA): TGTGCCAGCAGCCCACTTGGACTAGACCAAGAGACCCAGTACTTC. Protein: CASSPLGLDQETQYF.

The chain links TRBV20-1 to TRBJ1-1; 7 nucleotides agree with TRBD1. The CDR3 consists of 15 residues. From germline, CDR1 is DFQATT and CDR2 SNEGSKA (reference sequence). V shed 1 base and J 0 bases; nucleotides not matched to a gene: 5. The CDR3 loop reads CSARGDSTLNTEAFF. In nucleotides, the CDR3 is TGCAGTGCTAGAGGGGACAGCACCTTGAACACTGAAGCTTTCTTT.

The CDR3 bases are TGCAGTGCTAGTTCCTCGGGGCGGCTCTTCTCCTACAATGAGCAGTTCTTC. Amino acids: CSASSSGRLFSYNEQFF. The chain joins TRBV20-1 to TRBJ2-1; D may correspond to TRBD1 or TRBD2 (5 bases each). Germline CDR1 is DFQATT and CDR2 is SNEGSKA (reference sequence). V lost 3 bases to trimming and J lost 0 bases, with 18 bases between them. This CDR3 has 17 residues.

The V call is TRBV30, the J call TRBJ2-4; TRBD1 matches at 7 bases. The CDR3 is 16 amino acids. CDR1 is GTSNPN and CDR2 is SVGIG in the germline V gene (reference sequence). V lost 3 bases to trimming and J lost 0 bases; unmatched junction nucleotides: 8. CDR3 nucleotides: TGTGCCTGGAGACGAGGGGGCGGTCTAGCCAAAAACATTCAGTACTTC. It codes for CAWRRGGGLAKNIQYF.

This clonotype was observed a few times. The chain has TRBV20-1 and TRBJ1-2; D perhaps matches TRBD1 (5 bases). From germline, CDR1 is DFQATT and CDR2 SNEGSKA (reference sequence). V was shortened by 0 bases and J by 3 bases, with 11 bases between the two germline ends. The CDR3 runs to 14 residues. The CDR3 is CSARDVARDYGYTF. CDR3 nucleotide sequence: TGCAGTGCTAGAGATGTCGCCAGGGACTATGGCTACACCTTC.